The clone carrying this T cell receptor (beta chain) was found a few times. Its target is unknown. The record originates from a study of beta chain features in type 1 diabetes. Study conclusions and caveats: Cells with high TCR expression could be over-represented by cDNA sequencing. Type 1 diabetes patients showed a moderate but significant shortening of TCRB CDR3s in all four CD4+ subsets. The similarity of naive, central memory and Treg TCRB repertoires appeared greater among patients than among healthy donors.

Donors underwent one heparinised blood draw, about 110 mL on average. Isolated RNA was reverse transcribed in full, so expressed TCRB transcripts were sequenced. This table comes from immunoSEQ multiplex PCR, and its TCRdb copy is limited to in-frame clones, with some not included. The sample yields around 190,000 clones, about 12% seen once. Per the germline V gene, CDR1 is SGHTA and CDR2 is FQGNSA. V was cut by 4 bases and J by 9 bases, with 18 bases left in between. The CDR3 contains 14 residues. The clonotype comes from a woman aged 18-29 years in good health. The sequencing sample was made of central memory CD4+ T cells from blood. This chain uses TRBV7-2 with TRBJ2-5; D gene unclear. The CDR3, as DNA: TGTGCCAGCAGCTCCCAGACGGGTATTTGGTCCCAGTACTTC. It codes for CASSSQTGIWSQYF.